The 5 T cell receptor beta chains below were found in one sample sequenced in a study of prognosis after radiotherapy for stage I lung cancer. Genomic DNA was subjected to two-round multiplex PCR for amplification of TCR beta CDR3. Primers (each specific to one TRBV or TRBJ gene) were used in first-round PCR. TCRdb recomputed calls from the multiplex PCR reads with MiXCR, one row per CDR3 protein. The sample comprises about 15,000 distinct CDR3 sequences, 25% to 35% of which are singletons, and 10% to 13% rests with the top ten. The specimen comprised PBMCs, sampled before or after stereotactic body radiation therapy (not recorded which). Receptors originate from a donor older than 45 with non-small cell lung cancer.

In regard to this clonotype: This CDR3 is missing its conserved last phenylalanine or tryptophan, likely due to a read error. The chain couples TRBV2 to TRBJ1-2; no reliable D call. V was shortened by 6 bases and J by 0 bases, with 8 bases between the two germline ends. The CDR3 is 13 residues long. The germline V gene encodes CDR1 SNHLY and CDR2 FYNNEI. The CDR3 region is CASRATTNYGYTL. The DNA of the CDR3 is TGTGCCAGCAGGGCAACCACTAACTATGGCTACACCTTA.

This clonotype was found many times. This chain uses TRBV3-1 with TRBJ1-6; 8 nucleotides agree with TRBD1. CDR1 is LGHDT and CDR2 is YNNKEL in the germline V gene (reference sequence). This CDR3 has 15 residues. With 0 bases clipped from V and 9 bases from J, the junction kept 4 bases outside the gene matches. CDR3 sequence: CASSQDRGHSSPLHF. For the CDR3, the DNA is TGTGCCAGCAGCCAAGACAGGGGGCATAGTTCACCCCTCCACTTT. The variable domain in full, completed from reference TRBV3-1 and TRBJ1-6, reads DTAVSQTPKYLVTQMGNDKSIKCEQNLGHDTMYWYKQDSKKFLKIMFSYNNKELIINETVPNRFSPKSPDKAHLNLHINSLELGDSAVYFCASSQDRGHSSPLHFGNGTRLTVT.

V and J are TRBV20-1 and TRBJ1-5; no firm D call. V gave up 3 bases and J gave up 13 bases, with 16 bases separating them. Germline V gene data show CDR1 as DFQATT and CDR2 as SNEGSKA (reference sequence). CDR3 size: 12 residues. In DNA form, the CDR3 reads TGCAGTGCTAGCCGTGAGGATCGGCCACAGCATTTT. Translating gives CSASREDRPQHF.

Many counts were recorded for this clonotype. The rearrangement links TRBV10-3 to TRBJ2-6, with 10 bases matching TRBD2. Germline CDR1 reads ENHRY; CDR2 reads SYGVKD. The CDR3 loop spans 18 amino acids. Trimming at V came to 1 base and at J to 0 bases, leaving 3 bases not matched to a gene. In DNA, the CDR3 is TGTGCCATCAGTGAGTTAGCGGGAGGCAGCTCTGGGGCCAACGTCCTGACTTTC. Protein sequence: CAISELAGGSSGANVLTF.

The chain has TRBV6-2 or TRBV6-3 and TRBJ1-6; D ambiguous. CDR1 MNHEY and CDR2 SVGEGT come from the germline V gene. The CDR3 is 14 amino acids. The V and J ends lost 4 bases and 7 bases respectively, with 11 bases between them. For the CDR3, the DNA is TGTGCCAGCAGTTCCCTCGGCGGGAATTCACCCCTCCACTTT. This gives the protein CASSSLGGNSPLHF.